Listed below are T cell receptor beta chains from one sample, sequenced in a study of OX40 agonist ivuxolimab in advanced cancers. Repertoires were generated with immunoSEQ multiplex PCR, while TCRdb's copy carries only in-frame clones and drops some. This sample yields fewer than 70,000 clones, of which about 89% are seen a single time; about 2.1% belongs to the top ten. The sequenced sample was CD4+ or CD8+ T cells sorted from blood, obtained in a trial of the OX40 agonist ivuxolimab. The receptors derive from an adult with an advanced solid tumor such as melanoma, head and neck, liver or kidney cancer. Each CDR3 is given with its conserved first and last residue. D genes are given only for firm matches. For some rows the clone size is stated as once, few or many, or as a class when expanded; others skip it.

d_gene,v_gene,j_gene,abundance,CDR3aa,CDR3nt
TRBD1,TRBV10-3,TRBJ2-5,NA,CAIQQGRGGETQYF,TGTGCCATCCAACAGGGGCGTGGGGGAGAGACCCAGTACTTC
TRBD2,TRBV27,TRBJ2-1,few,CASSSLAAPWDEQFF,TGTGCCAGCAGTTCCCTAGCGGCTCCTTGGGATGAGCAGTTCTTC
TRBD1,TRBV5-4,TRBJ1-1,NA,CASSLGPGGPNTEAFF,TGTGCCAGCAGCTTGGGGCCAGGGGGGCCGAACACTGAAGCTTTCTTT
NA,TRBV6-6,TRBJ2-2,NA,CASSVQGLTGELFF,TGTGCCAGCTCAGTTCAGGGGCTCACCGGGGAGCTGTTTTTT
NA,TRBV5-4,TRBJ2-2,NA,CASSLGQPTGELFF,TGTGCCAGCAGCTTAGGACAACCTACCGGGGAGCTGTTTTTT
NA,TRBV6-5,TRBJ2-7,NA,CASTRGQGGYEQYF,TGTGCCAGCACTAGAGGACAGGGAGGGTACGAGCAGTACTTC
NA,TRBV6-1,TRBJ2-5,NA,CASSRRDQLAQYF,TGTGCCAGCAGCAGACGGGACCAGTTAGCCCAGTACTTC
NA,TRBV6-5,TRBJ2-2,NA,CASSLQGPGAGELFF,TGTGCCAGCAGTTTACAGGGACCTGGGGCCGGGGAGCTGTTTTTT
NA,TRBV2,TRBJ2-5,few,CASSTETQYF,TGTGCCAGCAGTACTGAGACCCAGTACTTC
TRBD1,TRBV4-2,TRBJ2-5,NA,CASSQGRGRGSEETQYF,TGTGCCAGCAGCCAGGGTCGGGGCAGGGGGAGTGAGGAGACCCAGTACTTC
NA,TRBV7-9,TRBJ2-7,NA,CASSSLSRRDEIDEQYF,TGTGCCAGCAGCTCCCTGTCGAGGCGGGATGAGATCGACGAGCAGTACTTC
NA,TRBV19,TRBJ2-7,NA,CATEDRNSYEQYF,TGTGCCACAGAGGACCGCAACTCCTACGAGCAGTACTTC
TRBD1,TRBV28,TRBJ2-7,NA,CASGTPGQGNREQYF,TGTGCCAGCGGAACCCCGGGACAGGGAAACCGCGAGCAGTACTTC
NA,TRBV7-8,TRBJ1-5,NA,CASSLALGDQPQHF,TGTGCCAGCAGCTTAGCGCTGGGGGATCAGCCCCAGCATTTT
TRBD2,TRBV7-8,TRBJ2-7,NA,CASSETSGDYEQYF,TGTGCCAGCAGCGAGACTAGCGGAGATTACGAGCAGTACTTC
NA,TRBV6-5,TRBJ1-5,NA,CASSRGYSNQPQHF,TGTGCCAGCAGTCGGGGATATAGCAATCAGCCCCAGCATTTT
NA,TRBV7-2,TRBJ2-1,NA,CASSFAGAYNEQFF,TGTGCCAGCAGCTTCGCAGGGGCCTACAATGAGCAGTTCTTC
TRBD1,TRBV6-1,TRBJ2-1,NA,CASSEVGQRQFF,TGTGCCAGCAGTGAGGTGGGACAGCGACAGTTCTTC
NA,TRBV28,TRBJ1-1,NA,CASSLAYRMGTEAFF,TGTGCCAGCAGTTTGGCGTATAGGATGGGCACTGAAGCTTTCTTT
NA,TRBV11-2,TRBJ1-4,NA,CASSHYPSRGVGHNEKLFF,TGTGCCAGCAGCCATTATCCCTCCCGGGGAGTCGGGCACAATGAAAAACTGTTTTTT
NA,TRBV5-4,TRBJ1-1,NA,CASSLMVPPVNTEAFF,TGTGCCAGCAGCTTGATGGTTCCTCCTGTGAACACTGAAGCTTTCTTT
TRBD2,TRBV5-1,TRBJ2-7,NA,CASSLASGGYYEQYF,TGCGCCAGCAGCTTGGCGAGCGGGGGCTATTACGAGCAGTACTTC
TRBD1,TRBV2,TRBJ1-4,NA,CASRASLRTGEKLFF,TGTGCCAGCAGAGCTTCGTTAAGGACAGGGGAAAAACTGTTTTTT
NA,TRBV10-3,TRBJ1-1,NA,CAIGPGRLEAFF,TGTGCCATCGGACCGGGACGACTTGAAGCTTTCTTT
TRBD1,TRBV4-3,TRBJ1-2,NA,CASSQGTGGLFNYGYTF,TGCGCCAGCAGCCAAGGGACAGGGGGCCTATTTAACTATGGCTACACCTTC
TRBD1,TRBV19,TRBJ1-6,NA,CASGDRDNSPLHF,TGTGCCAGTGGGGACAGGGACAATTCACCCCTCCACTTT
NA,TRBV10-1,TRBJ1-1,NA,CASSERVEAFF,TGCGCCAGCAGTGAGAGGGTTGAAGCTTTCTTT
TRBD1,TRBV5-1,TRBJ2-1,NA,CASSLGVGGSQGNEQFF,TGCGCCAGCAGCTTGGGGGTCGGTGGTTCACAGGGGAATGAGCAGTTCTTC
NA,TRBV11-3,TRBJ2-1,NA,CASSPSRSSYNEQFF,TGTGCCAGCAGCCCCTCGCGGAGCTCCTACAATGAGCAGTTCTTC
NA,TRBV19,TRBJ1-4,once,CASSMWAPGEEKLFF,TGTGCCAGTAGTATGTGGGCCCCAGGAGAAGAAAAACTGTTTTTT
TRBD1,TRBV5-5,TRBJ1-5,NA,CASSLGDRGTASGRNQPQHF,TGTGCCAGCAGCTTGGGAGACAGGGGAACCGCCTCAGGGCGCAATCAGCCCCAGCATTTT
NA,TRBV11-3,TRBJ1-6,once,CASSKGGLNSPLHF,TGTGCCAGCAGCAAAGGCGGATTAAATTCACCCCTCCACTTT
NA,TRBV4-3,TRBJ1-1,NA,CASSQDLGGGDTEAFF,TGCGCCAGCAGCCAAGATCTGGGCGGGGGAGACACTGAAGCTTTCTTT